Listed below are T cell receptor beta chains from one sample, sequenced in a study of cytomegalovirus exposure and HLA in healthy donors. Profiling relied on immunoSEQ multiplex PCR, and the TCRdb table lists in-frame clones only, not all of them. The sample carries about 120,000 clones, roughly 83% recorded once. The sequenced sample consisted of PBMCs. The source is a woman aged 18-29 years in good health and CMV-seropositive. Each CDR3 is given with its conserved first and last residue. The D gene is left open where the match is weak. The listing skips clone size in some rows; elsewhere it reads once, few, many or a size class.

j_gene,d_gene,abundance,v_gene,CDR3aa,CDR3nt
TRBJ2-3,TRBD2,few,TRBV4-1,CASSQESLAASDTQYF,TGTGCCAGCAGCCAAGAAAGTCTAGCGGCTTCAGATACGCAGTATTTT
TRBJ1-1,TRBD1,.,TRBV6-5,CACTPGGWTEAFF,TGTGCCTGCACCCCAGGGGGGTGGACTGAAGCTTTCTTT
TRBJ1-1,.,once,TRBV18,CASLGQLNTEAFF,TGTGCCAGCCTTGGACAGTTAAACACTGAAGCTTTCTTT
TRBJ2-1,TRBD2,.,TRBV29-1,CSDLAGYSNEQFF,TGCAGCGATTTAGCGGGATACAGCAATGAGCAGTTCTTC
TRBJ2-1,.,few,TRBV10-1,CASSAPNKEQFF,TGCGCCAGCAGTGCCCCAAACAAGGAGCAGTTCTTC
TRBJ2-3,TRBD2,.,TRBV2,CASSEALRGLAGGGTDTQYF,TGTGCCAGCAGTGAAGCGCTTCGGGGACTAGCGGGCGGAGGCACAGATACGCAGTATTTT
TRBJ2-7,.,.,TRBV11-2,CASKGAFLGEQYF,TGTGCCAGCAAGGGAGCTTTTTTGGGTGAGCAGTACTTC
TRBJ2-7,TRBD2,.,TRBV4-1,CASSQAGLALPWEQYF,TGCGCCAGCAGCCAGGCTGGACTAGCGCTTCCCTGGGAGCAGTACTTC
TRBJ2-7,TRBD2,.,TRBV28,CASSLSLAGLYEQYF,TGTGCCAGCAGTTTATCCCTAGCGGGACTCTACGAGCAGTACTTC
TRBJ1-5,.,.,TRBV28,CASSFRLEGDNQPQHF,TGTGCCAGCAGTTTCCGTCTGGAGGGAGACAATCAGCCCCAGCATTTT
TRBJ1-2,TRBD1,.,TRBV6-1,CASSEPGQRIQYGYTF,TGTGCCAGCAGTGAGCCGGGACAGAGAATCCAATATGGCTACACCTTC
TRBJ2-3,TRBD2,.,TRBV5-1,CASSWNSGTSTDTQYF,TGCGCCAGCAGCTGGAATAGCGGGACTAGCACAGATACGCAGTATTTT
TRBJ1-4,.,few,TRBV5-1,CASSNQAQTNNEKLFF,TGCGCCAGCAGCAACCAGGCGCAGACGAACAATGAAAAACTGTTTTTT
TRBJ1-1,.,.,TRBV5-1,CASSLGTGMNTEAFF,TGCGCCAGCAGCTTGGGCACAGGGATGAACACTGAAGCTTTCTTT
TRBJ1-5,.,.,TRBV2,CASSLMSGGNQPQHF,TGTGCCAGCAGTCTAATGTCAGGGGGCAATCAGCCCCAGCATTTT
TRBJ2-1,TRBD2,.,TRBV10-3,CAISQSGSSYNEQFF,TGTGCCATCAGTCAAAGCGGGAGCTCCTACAATGAGCAGTTCTTC
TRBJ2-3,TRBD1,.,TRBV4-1,CASSQDPWTGGDTQYF,TGCGCCAGCAGCCAAGATCCTTGGACAGGGGGAGATACGCAGTATTTT